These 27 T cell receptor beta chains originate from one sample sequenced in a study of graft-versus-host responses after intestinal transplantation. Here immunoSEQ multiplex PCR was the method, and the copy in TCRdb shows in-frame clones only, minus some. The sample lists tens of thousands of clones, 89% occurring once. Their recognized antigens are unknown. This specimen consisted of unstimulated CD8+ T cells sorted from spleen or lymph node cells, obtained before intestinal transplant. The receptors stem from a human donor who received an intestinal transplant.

CDR3 protein: CASSLGVPSGQGAGELFF. CDR3 nucleotides: TGTGCCAGCAGCTTGGGGGTTCCCTCCGGACAGGGGGCCGGGGAGCTGTTTTTT. The V gene is TRBV7-6, the J gene TRBJ2-2, with 10 bases that match TRBD1. J lost 6 bases, V lost 3 bases, and 13 bases had no gene match. The CDR3 sequence is 18 residues long. The germline CDR1 and CDR2 sequences are SGHVS and FNYEAQ.

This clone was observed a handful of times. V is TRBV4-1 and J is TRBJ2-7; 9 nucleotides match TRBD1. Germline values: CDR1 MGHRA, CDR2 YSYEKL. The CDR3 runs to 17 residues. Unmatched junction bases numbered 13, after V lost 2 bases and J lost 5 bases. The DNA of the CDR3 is TGCGCCAGCAGCCAAAATACCGAATGGACAGGGGTCCACGAGCAGTACTTC. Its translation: CASSQNTEWTGVHEQYF.

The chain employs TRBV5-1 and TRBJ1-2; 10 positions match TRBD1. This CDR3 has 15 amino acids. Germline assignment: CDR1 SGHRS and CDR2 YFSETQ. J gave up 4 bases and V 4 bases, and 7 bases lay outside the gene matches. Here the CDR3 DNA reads TGCGCCAGCAGCCCGGGGGGGACAGGGGTCTATGGCTACACCTTC. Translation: CASSPGGTGVYGYTF.

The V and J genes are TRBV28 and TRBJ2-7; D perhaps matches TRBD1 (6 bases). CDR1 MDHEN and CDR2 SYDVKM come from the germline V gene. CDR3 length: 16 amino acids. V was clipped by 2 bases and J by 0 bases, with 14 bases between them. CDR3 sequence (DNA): TGTGCCAGCAGTTTACCCCGGGACACCTTCTCCTACGAGCAGTACTTC. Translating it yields CASSLPRDTFSYEQYF.

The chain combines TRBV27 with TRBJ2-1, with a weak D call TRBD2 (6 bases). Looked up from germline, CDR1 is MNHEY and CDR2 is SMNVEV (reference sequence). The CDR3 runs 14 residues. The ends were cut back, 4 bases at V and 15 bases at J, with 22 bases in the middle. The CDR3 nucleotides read TGTGCCAGCAGTTGGGTAGGGACTCCTCCCGCTCTGTTCTTC. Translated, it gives CASSWVGTPPALFF.

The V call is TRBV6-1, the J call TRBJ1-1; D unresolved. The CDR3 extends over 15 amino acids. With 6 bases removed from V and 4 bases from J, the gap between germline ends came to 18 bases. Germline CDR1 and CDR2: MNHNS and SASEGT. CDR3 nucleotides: TGTGCCAGCAGACCTCTCGATGAGGGTAGCACTGAAGCTTTCTTT. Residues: CASRPLDEGSTEAFF.

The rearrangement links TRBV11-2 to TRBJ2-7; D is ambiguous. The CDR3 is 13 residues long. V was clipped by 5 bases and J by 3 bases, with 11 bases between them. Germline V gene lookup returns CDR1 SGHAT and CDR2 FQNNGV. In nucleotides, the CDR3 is TGTGCCAGCAGCCCTACTCAAGACTACGAGCAGTACTTC. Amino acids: CASSPTQDYEQYF.

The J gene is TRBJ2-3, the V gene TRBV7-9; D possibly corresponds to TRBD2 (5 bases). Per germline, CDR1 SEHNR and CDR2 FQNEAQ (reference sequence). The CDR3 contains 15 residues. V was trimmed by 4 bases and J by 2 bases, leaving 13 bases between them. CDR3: CASSSSPRDTDTQYF. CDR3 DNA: TGTGCCAGCAGCTCCAGTCCCCGGGACACAGATACGCAGTATTTT.

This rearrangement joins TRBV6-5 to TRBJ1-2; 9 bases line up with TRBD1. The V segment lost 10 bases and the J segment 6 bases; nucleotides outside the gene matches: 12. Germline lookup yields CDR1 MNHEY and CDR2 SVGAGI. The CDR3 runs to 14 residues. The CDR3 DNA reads TGTGCCACCGAGCCGGGACAGGGTTTCGATGGCTACACCTTC. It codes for CATEPGQGFDGYTF.

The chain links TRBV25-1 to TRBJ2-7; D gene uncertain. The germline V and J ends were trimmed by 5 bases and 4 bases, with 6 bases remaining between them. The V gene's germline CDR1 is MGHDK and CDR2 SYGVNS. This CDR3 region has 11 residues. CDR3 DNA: TGTGCCAGCAGTCTCGGTTACGAGCAGTACTTC. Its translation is CASSLGYEQYF.

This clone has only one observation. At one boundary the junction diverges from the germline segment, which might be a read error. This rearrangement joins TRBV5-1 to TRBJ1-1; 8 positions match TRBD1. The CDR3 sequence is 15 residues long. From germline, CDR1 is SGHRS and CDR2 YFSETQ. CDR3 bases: TGCGCCAGCAGCTTGGCAGGGGGCGGAGGGACTGAAGTTTTCTTT. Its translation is CASSLAGGGGTEVFF.

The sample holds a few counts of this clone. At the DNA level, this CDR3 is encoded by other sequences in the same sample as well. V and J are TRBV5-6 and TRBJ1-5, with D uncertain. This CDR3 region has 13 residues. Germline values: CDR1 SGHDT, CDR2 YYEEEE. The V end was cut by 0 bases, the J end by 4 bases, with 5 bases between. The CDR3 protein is CASSLAGNQPQHF. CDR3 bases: TGTGCCAGCAGCTTGGCCGGGAATCAGCCCCAGCATTTT.

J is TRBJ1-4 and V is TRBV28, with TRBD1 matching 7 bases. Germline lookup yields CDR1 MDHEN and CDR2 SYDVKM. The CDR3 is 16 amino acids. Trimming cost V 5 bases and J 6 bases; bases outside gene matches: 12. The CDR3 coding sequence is TGTGCCAGCAGTATGGTGGGGACAGCCGGGGATGAAAAACTGTTTTTT. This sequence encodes CASSMVGTAGDEKLFF.

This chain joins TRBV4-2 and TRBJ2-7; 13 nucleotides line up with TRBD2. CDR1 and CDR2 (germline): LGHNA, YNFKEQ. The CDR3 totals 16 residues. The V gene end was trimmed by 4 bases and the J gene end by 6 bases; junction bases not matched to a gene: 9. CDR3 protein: CASSPGLAGEEGEQYF. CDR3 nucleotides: TGTGCCAGCAGCCCTGGACTAGCGGGGGAGGAAGGCGAGCAGTACTTC.

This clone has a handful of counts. CDR3 protein: CASSLFLGGHGYNEQFF. Here the CDR3 DNA reads TGTGCCAGCAGTTTATTTCTCGGGGGGCATGGCTACAATGAGCAGTTCTTC. The chain couples TRBV28 to TRBJ2-1, with D tentatively TRBD2 (7 bases). CDR1 MDHEN and CDR2 SYDVKM come from the germline V gene. Trimming took 1 base from V and 3 from J, leaving 16 bases between them. The CDR3 totals 17 residues.

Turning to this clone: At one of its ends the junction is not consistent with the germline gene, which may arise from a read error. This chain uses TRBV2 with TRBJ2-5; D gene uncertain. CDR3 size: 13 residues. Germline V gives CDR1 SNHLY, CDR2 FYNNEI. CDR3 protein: CASRPVNQETQYF. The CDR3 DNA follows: TGTGCCAGCAGACCCGTAAACCAGGAGACCCAGTACTTC. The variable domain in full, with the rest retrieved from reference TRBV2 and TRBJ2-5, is EPEVTQTPSHQVTQMGQEVILRCVPISNHLYFYWYRQILGQKVEFLVSFYNNEISEKSEIFDDQFSVERPDGSNFTLKIRSTKLEDSAMYFCASRPVNQETQYFGPGTRLLVL.

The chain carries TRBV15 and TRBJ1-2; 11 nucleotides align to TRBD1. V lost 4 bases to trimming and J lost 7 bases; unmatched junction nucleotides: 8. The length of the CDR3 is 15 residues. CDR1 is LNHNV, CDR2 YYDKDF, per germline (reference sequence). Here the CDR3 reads CATSTRTGGLAGYTF. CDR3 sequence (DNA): TGTGCCACCAGCACCCGGACAGGGGGCTTAGCTGGCTACACCTTC.

The CDR3 is CASTTGTESYNEQFF. The CDR3 DNA follows: TGTGCCAGCACCACAGGGACCGAATCCTACAATGAGCAGTTCTTC. The rearrangement links TRBV2 to TRBJ2-1, with D maybe TRBD1 (6 bases). V shed 7 bases and J shed 1 base, with 14 bases lying between them. Per the germline V gene, CDR1 is SNHLY and CDR2 is FYNNEI. The CDR3 is 15 residues long.

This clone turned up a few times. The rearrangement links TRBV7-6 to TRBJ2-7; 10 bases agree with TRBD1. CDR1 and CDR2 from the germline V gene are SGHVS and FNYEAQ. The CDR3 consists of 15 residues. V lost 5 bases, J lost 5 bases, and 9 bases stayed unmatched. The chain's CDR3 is CASSPSRDRGNEQYF. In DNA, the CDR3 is TGTGCCAGCAGCCCGAGTCGGGACAGGGGAAACGAGCAGTACTTC.

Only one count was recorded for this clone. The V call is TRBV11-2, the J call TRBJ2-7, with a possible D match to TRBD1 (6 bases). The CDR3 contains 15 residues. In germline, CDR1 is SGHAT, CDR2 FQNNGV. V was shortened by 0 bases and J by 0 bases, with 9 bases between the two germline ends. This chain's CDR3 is CASSLDDRRSYEQYF. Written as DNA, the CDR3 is TGTGCCAGCAGCTTAGATGACAGGCGCTCCTACGAGCAGTACTTC.

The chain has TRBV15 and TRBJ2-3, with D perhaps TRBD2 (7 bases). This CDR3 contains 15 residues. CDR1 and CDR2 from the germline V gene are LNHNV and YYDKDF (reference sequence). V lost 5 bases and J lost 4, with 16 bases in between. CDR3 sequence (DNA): TGTGCCACCAGCCGGGGGAGGGGGGCATCAGATACGCAGTATTTT. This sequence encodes CATSRGRGASDTQYF.

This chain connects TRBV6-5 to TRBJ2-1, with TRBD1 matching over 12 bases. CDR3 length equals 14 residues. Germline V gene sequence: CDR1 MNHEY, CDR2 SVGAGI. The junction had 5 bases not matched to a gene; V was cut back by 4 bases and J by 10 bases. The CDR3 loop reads CASSWGQGAKEQFF. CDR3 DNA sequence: TGTGCCAGCAGTTGGGGACAGGGGGCGAAAGAGCAGTTCTTC.

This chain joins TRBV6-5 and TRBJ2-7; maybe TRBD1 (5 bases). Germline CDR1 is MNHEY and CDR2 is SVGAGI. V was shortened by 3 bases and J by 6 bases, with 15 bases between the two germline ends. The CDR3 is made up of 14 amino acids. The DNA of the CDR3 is TGTGCCAGCAGTTATGGCCAGGGTAGGGGCGAGCAGTACTTC. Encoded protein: CASSYGQGRGEQYF.

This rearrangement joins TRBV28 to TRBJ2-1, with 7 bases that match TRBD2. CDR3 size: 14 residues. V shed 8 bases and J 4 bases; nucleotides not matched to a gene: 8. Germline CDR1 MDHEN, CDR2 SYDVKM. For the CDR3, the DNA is TGTGCCAGCGCCGGGCGGGAGAAGTACAATGAGCAGTTCTTC. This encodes CASAGREKYNEQFF.

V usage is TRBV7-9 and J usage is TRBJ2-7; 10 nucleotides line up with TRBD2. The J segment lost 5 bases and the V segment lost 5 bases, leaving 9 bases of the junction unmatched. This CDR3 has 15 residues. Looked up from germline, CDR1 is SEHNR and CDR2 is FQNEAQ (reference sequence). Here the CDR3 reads CASSPGIAGGDEQYF. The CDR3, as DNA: TGTGCCAGCAGCCCCGGGATAGCGGGAGGTGACGAGCAGTACTTC.

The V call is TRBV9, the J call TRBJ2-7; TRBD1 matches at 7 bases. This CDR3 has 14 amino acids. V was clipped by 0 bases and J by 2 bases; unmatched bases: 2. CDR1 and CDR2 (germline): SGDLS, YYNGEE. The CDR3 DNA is TGTGCCAGCAGCGTAGGGGACAGTCCCTACGAGCAGTACTTC. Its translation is CASSVGDSPYEQYF.

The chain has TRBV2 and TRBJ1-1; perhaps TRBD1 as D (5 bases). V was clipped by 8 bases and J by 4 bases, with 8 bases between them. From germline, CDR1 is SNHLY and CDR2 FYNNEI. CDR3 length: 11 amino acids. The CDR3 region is CASWGGTEAFF. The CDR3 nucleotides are TGTGCCAGCTGGGGGGGCACTGAAGCTTTCTTT.